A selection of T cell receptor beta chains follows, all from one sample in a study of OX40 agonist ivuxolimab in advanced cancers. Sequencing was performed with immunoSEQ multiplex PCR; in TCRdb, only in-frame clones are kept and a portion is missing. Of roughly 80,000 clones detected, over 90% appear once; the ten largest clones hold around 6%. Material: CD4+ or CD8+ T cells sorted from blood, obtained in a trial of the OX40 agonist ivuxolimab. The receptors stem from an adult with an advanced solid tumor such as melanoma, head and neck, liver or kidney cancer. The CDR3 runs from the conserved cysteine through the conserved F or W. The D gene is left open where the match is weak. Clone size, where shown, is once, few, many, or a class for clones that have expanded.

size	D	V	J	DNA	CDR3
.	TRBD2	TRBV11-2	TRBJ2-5	TGTGCCAGCAGCTTAGGTTGGGGGGGAGAGACCCAGTACTTC	CASSLGWGGETQYF
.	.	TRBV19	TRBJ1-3	TGTGCCAGTAGTTTCGGGGGATCTGGAAACACCATATATTTT	CASSFGGSGNTIYF
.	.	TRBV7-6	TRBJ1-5	TGTGCCAGCAGCTTAGCCAATCAGCCCCAGCATTTT	CASSLANQPQHF
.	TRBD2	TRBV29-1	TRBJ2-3	TGCAGCGTTGAAGATACCCTAGCGGGGGGGCGGTCAGATACGCAGTATTTT	CSVEDTLAGGRSDTQYF
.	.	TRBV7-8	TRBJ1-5	TGTGCCAGCAGCTTATCAGGGAATCAGCCCCAGCATTTT	CASSLSGNQPQHF
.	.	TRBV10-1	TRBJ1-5	TGCGCCAGCAGTGACCCCCTGCCTGGGAATCAGCCCCAGCATTTT	CASSDPLPGNQPQHF
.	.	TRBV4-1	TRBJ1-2	TGCGCCAGCAGCCAAGAAGGACTTTACTATGGCTACACCTTC	CASSQEGLYYGYTF
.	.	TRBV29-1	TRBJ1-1	TGCAGCGTTGTAGGAGTGAGTAAGAACCTTGAAGCTTTCTTT	CSVVGVSKNLEAFF
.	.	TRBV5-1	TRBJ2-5	TGCGCCAGCAGTAGCCCCCAGACCCACCAAGAGACCCAGTACTTC	CASSSPQTHQETQYF
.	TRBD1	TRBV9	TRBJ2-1	TGTGCCAGCAGAAAGGGACAGGGCGTTCGGCAGTTCTTC	CASRKGQGVRQFF
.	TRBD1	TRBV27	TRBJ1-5	TGTGCCAGCAGTATACAGGGGGTAGGTCAGCCCCAGCATTTT	CASSIQGVGQPQHF
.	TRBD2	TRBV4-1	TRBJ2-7	TGCGCCAGCAGCCTGGGACTAGCTCGCGAGCAGTACTTC	CASSLGLAREQYF
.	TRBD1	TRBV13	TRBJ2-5	TGTGCCAGCAGCGTGGGACAGCACCAAGAGACCCAGTACTTC	CASSVGQHQETQYF
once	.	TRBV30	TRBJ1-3	TGTGCCTGCTTACAGCCGACTGGAAACACCATATATTTT	CACLQPTGNTIYF
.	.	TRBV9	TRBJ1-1	TGTGCCAGCAGCGTTTCAGTGAACACTGAAGCTTTCTTT	CASSVSVNTEAFF
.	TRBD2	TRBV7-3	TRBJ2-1	TGTGCCAGCAACCCTTCCGGGACTAGCTATGAGCAGTTCTTC	CASNPSGTSYEQFF